This passage covers 13 T cell receptor beta chains from one sample sequenced in a study of OX40 agonist ivuxolimab in advanced cancers. This table comes from immunoSEQ multiplex PCR, and its TCRdb copy is limited to in-frame clones, with some not included. The sample records 43,000 or so clones, 70% to 90% being singletons. The starting material was CD4+ or CD8+ T cells sorted from blood, obtained in a trial of the OX40 agonist ivuxolimab. These receptors were obtained from an adult with an advanced solid tumor such as melanoma, head and neck, liver or kidney cancer.

This clone was seen a handful of times. This chain joins TRBV29-1 and TRBJ2-7, with D possibly matching TRBD2 (5 bases). This CDR3 has 11 residues. Germline CDR1 SQVTM, CDR2 ANQGSEA. V lost 7 bases and J lost 4, with 11 bases in between. The CDR3 reads CSGGLLYEQYF. The CDR3 region has the DNA TGCAGCGGAGGACTGCTTTACGAGCAGTACTTC.

This clone came up a few times. The chain couples TRBV6-5 to TRBJ1-2; perhaps TRBD1 as D (5 bases). CDR1 and CDR2 from the germline V gene are MNHEY and SVGAGI. The CDR3 is 12 residues long. V was pared by 8 bases and J by 3 bases, with 10 bases between. The CDR3 DNA follows: TGTGCCAGCCGGGGCAGGGACTATGGCTACACCTTC. This translates into CASRGRDYGYTF.

The chain combines TRBV29-1 with TRBJ1-2; D may be TRBD1 (6 bases). Germline-derived CDR1 and CDR2 are SQVTM and ANQGSEA. Trimming removed 3 bases from V and 8 bases from J, with 19 bases in between. CDR3 size: 14 residues. The CDR3 DNA is TGCAGCGTTGATCCCGAGGCGGGGGCGGAAGGCTACACCTTC. It is translated as CSVDPEAGAEGYTF.

J is TRBJ2-1 and V is TRBV7-9; D remains unclear. This CDR3 contains 12 residues. The germline CDR1 and CDR2 sequences are SEHNR and FQNEAQ (reference sequence). Trimming took 2 bases from V and 10 from J, leaving 9 bases between them. The CDR3 DNA reads as TGTGCCAGCAGCTTATTCGGCGGAGAGCAGTTCTTC. Its translation is CASSLFGGEQFF.

The V gene is TRBV14, the J gene TRBJ2-7; 8 bases are a match to TRBD1. This CDR3 is 15 amino acids long. Trimming cost V 3 bases and J 3 bases; bases outside gene matches: 7. CDR1 SGHDN and CDR2 FVKESK come from the germline V gene. The CDR3 DNA reads TGTGCCAGCAGCCACCTCCGGGACAGGATCTACGAGCAGTACTTC. It encodes CASSHLRDRIYEQYF.

The gene calls are TRBV4-1 and TRBJ2-5, with 7 bases fitting TRBD1. CDR3 length: 14 amino acids. In germline, CDR1 is MGHRA, CDR2 YSYEKL. The V and J ends lost 2 bases and 5 bases, in that order; junction bases with no gene match: 5. The DNA of the CDR3 is TGCGCCAGCAGCCAAAAACAGGGGACGGAGACCCAGTACTTC. Translating gives CASSQKQGTETQYF.

CDR3 loop: CASSDSTSLKLYNEQFF. CDR3 nucleotide sequence: TGCGCCAGCAGTGATTCGACTAGCTTGAAGTTGTACAATGAGCAGTTCTTC. This chain connects TRBV10-1 to TRBJ2-1, with TRBD2 matching over 7 bases. The CDR3 contains 17 residues. The junction had 12 bases not matched to a gene; V was cut back by 3 bases and J by 4 bases. Germline V CDR1 and CDR2: WNHNN, SYGVQD (reference sequence).

This chain uses TRBV15 with TRBJ1-1; D not resolved. This CDR3 region has 16 residues. V lost 5 bases to trimming and J lost 0 bases, with 16 bases between them. Germline assignment: CDR1 LNHNV and CDR2 YYDKDF (reference sequence). The CDR3 sequence is CATSPRSPILNTEAFF. CDR3 coding DNA: TGTGCCACCAGCCCTCGATCGCCTATACTGAACACTGAAGCTTTCTTT.

The chain carries TRBV27 and TRBJ1-1, with TRBD1 as a possible D gene (5 bases). V was cut by 7 bases and J by 4 bases, with 16 bases left in between. The germline CDR1 and CDR2 sequences are MNHEY and SMNVEV (reference sequence). CDR3 size: 14 residues. The chain's CDR3 is CASTPAGQGTEAFF. DNA of the CDR3: TGTGCCAGCACCCCAGCGGGGCAGGGCACTGAAGCTTTCTTT.

This sequence joins TRBV18 and TRBJ1-2, with unresolved D. The CDR3 totals 17 residues. Germline V gene sequence: CDR1 KGHSH, CDR2 LQKENI. V gave up 2 bases and J gave up 0 bases, with 16 bases separating them. As DNA, the CDR3 is TGTGCCAGCTCACCATATAGGCCAGCAGGCGCTAACTATGGCTACACCTTC. Translation: CASSPYRPAGANYGYTF.

The CDR3 sequence: CASSQYGQGGTGELFF. CDR3 in DNA: TGTGCCAGCTCTCAATACGGACAGGGGGGCACCGGGGAGCTGTTTTTT. The chain has TRBV18 and TRBJ2-2; 10 nucleotides match TRBD1. The V gene's germline CDR1 is KGHSH and CDR2 LQKENI. CDR3 length: 16 residues. J lost 4 bases, V lost 6 bases, and 8 bases had no gene match.

The chain carries TRBV6-1 and TRBJ1-5; no firm D call. V lost 0 bases, J lost 10 bases, and 13 bases lay in between. The CDR3 is made up of 14 amino acids. Germline values: CDR1 MNHNS, CDR2 SASEGT. The CDR3 nucleotides read TGTGCCAGCAGTGAAGCGCGTTCTCCCCTCCCCCAGCATTTT. Residues: CASSEARSPLPQHF.

This clone was found once. The J gene is TRBJ2-3, the V gene TRBV5-1, with unresolved D. V shed 6 bases and J shed 1 base, with 12 bases lying between them. Germline values: CDR1 SGHRS, CDR2 YFSETQ. The CDR3 loop spans 14 amino acids. The CDR3 protein is CASKKYLGTDTQYF. For the CDR3, the DNA is TGCGCCAGCAAAAAGTATCTAGGCACAGATACGCAGTATTTT.